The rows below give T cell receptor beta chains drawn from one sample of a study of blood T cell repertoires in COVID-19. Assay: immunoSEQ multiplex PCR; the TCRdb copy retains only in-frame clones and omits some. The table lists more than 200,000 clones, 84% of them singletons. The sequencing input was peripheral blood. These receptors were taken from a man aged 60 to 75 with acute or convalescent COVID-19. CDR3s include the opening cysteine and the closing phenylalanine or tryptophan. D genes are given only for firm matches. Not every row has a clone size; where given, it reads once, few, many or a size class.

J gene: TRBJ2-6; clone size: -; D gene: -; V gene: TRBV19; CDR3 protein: CASTTELSGANVLTF; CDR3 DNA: TGTGCCAGTACCACAGAGCTCTCTGGGGCCAACGTCCTGACTTTC
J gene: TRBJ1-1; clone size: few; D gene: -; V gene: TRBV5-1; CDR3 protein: CASSFGLGTEAFF; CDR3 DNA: TGCGCCAGCAGCTTTGGGCTCGGCACTGAAGCTTTCTTT
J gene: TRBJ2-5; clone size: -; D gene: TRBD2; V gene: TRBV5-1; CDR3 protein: CASSFQRGTKETQYF; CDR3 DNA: TGCGCCAGCAGCTTCCAGCGGGGGACCAAAGAGACCCAGTACTTC
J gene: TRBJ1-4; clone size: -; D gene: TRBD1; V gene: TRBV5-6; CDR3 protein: CASSSRTGNNEKLFF; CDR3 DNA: TGTGCCAGCAGCTCAAGGACAGGAAATAATGAAAAACTGTTTTTT
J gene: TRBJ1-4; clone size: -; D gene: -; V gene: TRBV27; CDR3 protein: CASSSRARFVSEKLFF; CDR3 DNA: TGTGCCAGCAGTTCGAGGGCACGGTTTGTGAGTGAAAAACTGTTTTTT
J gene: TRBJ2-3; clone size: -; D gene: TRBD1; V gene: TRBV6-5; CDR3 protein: CASSYYRGADTQYF; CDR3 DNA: TGTGCCAGCAGTTACTACAGGGGAGCCGATACGCAGTATTTT
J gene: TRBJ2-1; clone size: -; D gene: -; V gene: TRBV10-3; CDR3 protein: CAIAGATYNEQFF; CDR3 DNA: TGTGCCATCGCTGGGGCCACCTACAATGAGCAGTTCTTC
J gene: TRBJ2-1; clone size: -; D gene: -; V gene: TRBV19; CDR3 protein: CASSMGQPSSYNEQFF; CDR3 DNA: TGTGCCAGTAGTATGGGGCAGCCGAGCTCCTACAATGAGCAGTTCTTC
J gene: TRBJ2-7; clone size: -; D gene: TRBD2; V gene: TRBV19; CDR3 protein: CASSIALAATYEQYF; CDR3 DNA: TGTGCCAGTAGTATAGCTCTAGCGGCCACGTACGAGCAGTACTTC
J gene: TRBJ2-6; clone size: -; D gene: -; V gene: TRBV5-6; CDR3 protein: CASSLFRSGANVLTF; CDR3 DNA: TGTGCCAGCAGCTTGTTCCGCTCTGGGGCCAACGTCCTGACTTTC
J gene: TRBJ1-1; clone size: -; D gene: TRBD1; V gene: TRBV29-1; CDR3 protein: CSAGQGESTEAFF; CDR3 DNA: TGCAGCGCTGGACAGGGGGAGAGCACTGAAGCTTTCTTT
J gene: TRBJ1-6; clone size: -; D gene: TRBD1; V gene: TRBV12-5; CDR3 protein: CASGLGQTNSPLHF; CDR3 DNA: TGTGCTAGTGGTCTGGGACAGACCAATTCACCCCTCCACTTT
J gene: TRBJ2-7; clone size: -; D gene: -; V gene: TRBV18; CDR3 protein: CASSASQGTYEQYF; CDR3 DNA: TGTGCCAGCTCAGCCTCACAGGGAACCTACGAGCAGTACTTC
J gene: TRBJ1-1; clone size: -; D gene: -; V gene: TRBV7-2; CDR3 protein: CASSLHGNTEAFF; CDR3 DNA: TGTGCCAGCAGCTTGCACGGGAACACTGAAGCTTTCTTT
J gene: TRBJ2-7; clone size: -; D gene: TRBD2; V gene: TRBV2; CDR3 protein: CASRLEGGRGAYEQYF; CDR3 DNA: TGTGCCAGCAGACTTGAAGGTGGGCGGGGGGCCTACGAGCAGTACTTC
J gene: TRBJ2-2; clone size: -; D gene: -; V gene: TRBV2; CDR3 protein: CASSEGSSSGELFF; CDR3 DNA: TGTGCCAGCAGTGAAGGATCTAGCTCCGGGGAGCTGTTTTTT
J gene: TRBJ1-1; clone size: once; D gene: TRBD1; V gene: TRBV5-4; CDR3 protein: CASSGKDREAEAFF; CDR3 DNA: TGTGCCAGCAGCGGCAAGGACAGGGAGGCTGAAGCTTTCTTT
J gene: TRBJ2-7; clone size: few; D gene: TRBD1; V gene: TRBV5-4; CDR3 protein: CASSSGTGRYEQYF; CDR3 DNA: TGTGCCAGCAGCTCCGGGACAGGGAGATACGAGCAGTACTTC
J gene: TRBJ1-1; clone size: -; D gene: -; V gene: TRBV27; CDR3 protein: CASSSAGRRNTEAFF; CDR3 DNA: TGTGCCAGCAGTTCTGCAGGGAGGAGGAACACTGAAGCTTTCTTT
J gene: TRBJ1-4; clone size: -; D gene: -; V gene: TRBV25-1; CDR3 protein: CASSEWSGGGLGEKLFF; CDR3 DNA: TGTGCCAGCAGTGAATGGTCGGGGGGCGGACTTGGGGAAAAACTGTTTTTT
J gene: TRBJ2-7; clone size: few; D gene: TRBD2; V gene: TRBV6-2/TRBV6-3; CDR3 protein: CASSYPLAGSYEQYF; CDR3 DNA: TGTGCCAGCAGTTACCCGCTAGCGGGCTCCTACGAGCAGTACTTC
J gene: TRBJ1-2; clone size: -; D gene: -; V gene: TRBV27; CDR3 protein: CASSLIGGANNYGYTF; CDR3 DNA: TGTGCCAGCAGTTTGATCGGCGGGGCCAACAACTATGGCTACACCTTC
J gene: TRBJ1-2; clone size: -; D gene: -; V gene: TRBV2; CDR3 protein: CASSEVPGPGYTF; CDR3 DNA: TGTGCCAGCAGTGAAGTCCCTGGGCCTGGCTACACCTTC
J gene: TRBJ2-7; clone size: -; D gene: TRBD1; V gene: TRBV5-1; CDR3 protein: CASSLAGGQAYEQYF; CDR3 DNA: TGCGCCAGCAGCTTGGCCGGGGGACAGGCCTACGAGCAGTACTTC
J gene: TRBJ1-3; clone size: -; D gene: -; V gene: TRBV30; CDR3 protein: CAWNGGGGSGNTIYF; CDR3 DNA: TGTGCCTGGAACGGGGGGGGTGGCTCTGGAAACACCATATATTTT
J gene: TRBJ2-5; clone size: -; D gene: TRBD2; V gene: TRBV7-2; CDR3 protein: CASSLLLGGRQETQYF; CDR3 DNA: TGTGCCAGCAGCTTACTCCTTGGCGGGAGGCAAGAGACCCAGTACTTC
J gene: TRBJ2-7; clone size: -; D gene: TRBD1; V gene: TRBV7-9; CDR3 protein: CASSLDGQVSYEQYF; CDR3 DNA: TGTGCCAGCAGCTTAGATGGACAGGTCTCCTACGAGCAGTACTTC
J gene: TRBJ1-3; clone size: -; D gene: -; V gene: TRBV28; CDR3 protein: CASSFRTEGGFTIYF; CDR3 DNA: TGTGCCAGCAGTTTCCGGACAGAGGGTGGATTTACCATATATTTT
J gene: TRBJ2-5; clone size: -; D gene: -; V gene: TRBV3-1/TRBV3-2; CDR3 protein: CASSQYLTGEETQYF; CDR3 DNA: TGTGCCAGCAGCCAATACTTGACGGGGGAGGAGACCCAGTACTTC
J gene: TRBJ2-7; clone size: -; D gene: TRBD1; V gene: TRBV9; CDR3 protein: CASSVGQGTYEQYF; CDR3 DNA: TGTGCCAGCAGCGTCGGACAGGGAACCTACGAGCAGTACTTC
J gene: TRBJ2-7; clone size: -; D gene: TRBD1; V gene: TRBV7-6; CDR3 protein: CASSSNSRDRGRSGQYF; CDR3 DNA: TGTGCCAGCAGCTCTAACAGCCGGGACAGGGGTAGAAGCGGGCAGTACTTC
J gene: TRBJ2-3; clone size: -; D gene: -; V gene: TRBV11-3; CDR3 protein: CASKSPVEDTQYF; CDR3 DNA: TGTGCCAGCAAATCTCCGGTCGAGGATACGCAGTATTTT
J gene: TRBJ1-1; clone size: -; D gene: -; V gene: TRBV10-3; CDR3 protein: CAIRVARENTEAFF; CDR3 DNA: TGTGCCATCAGGGTGGCGCGGGAGAACACTGAAGCTTTCTTT
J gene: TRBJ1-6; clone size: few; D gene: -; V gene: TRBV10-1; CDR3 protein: CASSETRTTYNSPLHF; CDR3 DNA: TGCGCCAGCAGTGAGACCCGAACAACATATAATTCACCCCTCCACTTT
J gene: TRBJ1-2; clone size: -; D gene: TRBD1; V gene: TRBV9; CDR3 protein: CASSVGRDSVNYGYTF; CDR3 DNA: TGTGCCAGCAGCGTGGGTAGGGACAGCGTCAACTATGGCTACACCTTC
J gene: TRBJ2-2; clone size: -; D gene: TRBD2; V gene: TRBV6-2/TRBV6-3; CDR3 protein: CASSSVAGDRTGELFF; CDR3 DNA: TGTGCCAGCAGTTCCGTGGCGGGAGATCGGACCGGGGAGCTGTTTTTT
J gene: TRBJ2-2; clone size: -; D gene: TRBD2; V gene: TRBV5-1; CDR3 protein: CASSSSGANTGELFF; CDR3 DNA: TGCGCCAGCAGCTCCAGCGGGGCGAACACCGGGGAGCTGTTTTTT